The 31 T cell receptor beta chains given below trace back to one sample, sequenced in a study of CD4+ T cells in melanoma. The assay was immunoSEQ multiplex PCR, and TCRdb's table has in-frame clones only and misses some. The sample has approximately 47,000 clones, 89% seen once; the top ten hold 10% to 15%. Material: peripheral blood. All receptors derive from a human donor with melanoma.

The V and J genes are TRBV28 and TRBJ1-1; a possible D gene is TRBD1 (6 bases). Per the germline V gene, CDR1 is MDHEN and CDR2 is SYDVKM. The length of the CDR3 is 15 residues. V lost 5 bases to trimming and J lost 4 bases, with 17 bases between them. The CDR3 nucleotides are TGTGCCAGCAGTACCGGAGGAACAGGGATCACTGAAGCTTTCTTT. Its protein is CASSTGGTGITEAFF.

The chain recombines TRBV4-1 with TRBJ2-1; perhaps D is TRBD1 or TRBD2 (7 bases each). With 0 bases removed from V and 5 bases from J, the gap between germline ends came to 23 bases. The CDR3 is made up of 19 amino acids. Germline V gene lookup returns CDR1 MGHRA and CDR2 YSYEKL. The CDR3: CASSQEGRGGLNKNNEQFF. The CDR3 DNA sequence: TGCGCCAGCAGCCAAGAGGGCAGGGGGGGACTCAACAAGAACAATGAGCAGTTCTTC.

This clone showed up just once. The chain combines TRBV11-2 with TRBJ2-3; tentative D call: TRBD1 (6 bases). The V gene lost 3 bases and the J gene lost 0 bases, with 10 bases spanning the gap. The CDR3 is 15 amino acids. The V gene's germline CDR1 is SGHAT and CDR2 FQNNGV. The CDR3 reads CASSFWTESTDTQYF. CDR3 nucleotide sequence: TGTGCCAGCAGCTTCTGGACAGAGAGCACAGATACGCAGTATTTT. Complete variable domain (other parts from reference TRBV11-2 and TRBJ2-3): EAGVAQSPRYKIIEKRQSVAFWCNPISGHATLYWYQQILGQGPKLLIQFQNNGVVDDSQLPKDRFSAERLKGVDSTLKIQPAKLEDSAVYLCASSFWTESTDTQYFGPGTRLTVL.

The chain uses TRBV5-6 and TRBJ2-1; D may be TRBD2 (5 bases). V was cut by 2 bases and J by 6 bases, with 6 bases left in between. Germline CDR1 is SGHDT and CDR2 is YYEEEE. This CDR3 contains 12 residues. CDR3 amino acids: CASSLGSNEQFF. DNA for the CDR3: TGTGCCAGCAGCTTAGGGAGCAATGAGCAGTTCTTC.

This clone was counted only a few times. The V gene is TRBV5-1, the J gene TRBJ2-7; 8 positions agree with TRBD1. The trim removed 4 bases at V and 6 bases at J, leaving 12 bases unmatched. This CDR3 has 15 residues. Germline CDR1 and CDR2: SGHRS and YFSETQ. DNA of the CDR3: TGCGCCAGCAGCCTCATGACAGACAGGGGCGCCGAGCAGTACTTC. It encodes CASSLMTDRGAEQYF.

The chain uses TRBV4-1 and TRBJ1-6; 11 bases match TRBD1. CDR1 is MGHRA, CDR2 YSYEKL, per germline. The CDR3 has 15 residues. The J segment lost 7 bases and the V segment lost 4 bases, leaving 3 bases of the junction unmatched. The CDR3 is CASSPGQGANSPLHF. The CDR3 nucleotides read TGCGCCAGCAGCCCTGGACAGGGGGCGAATTCACCCCTCCACTTT.

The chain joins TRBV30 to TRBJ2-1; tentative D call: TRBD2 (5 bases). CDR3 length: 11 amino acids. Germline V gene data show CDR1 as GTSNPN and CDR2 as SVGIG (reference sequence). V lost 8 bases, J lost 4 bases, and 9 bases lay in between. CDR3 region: CAGGAYNEQFF. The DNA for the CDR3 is TGTGCCGGAGGAGCATACAATGAGCAGTTCTTC.

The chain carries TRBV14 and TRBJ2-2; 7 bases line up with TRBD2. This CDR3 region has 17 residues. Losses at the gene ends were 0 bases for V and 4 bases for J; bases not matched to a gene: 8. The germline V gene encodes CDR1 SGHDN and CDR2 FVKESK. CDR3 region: CASSQDIWGGATGELFF. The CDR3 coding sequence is TGTGCCAGCAGCCAAGATATATGGGGAGGGGCCACCGGGGAGCTGTTTTTT.

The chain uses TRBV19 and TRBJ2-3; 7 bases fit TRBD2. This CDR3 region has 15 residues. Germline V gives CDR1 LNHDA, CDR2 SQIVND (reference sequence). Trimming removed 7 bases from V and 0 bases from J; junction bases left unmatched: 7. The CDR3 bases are TGTGCCAGTACTATGGGGGGGAAAAGCACAGATACGCAGTATTTT. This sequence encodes CASTMGGKSTDTQYF.

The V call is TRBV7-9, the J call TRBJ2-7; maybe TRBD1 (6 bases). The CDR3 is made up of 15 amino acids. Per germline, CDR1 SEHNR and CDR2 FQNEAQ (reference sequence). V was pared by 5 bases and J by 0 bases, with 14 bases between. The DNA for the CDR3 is TGTGCCAGCAGCAACCACCGGGACAACTCCTACGAGCAGTACTTC. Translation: CASSNHRDNSYEQYF.

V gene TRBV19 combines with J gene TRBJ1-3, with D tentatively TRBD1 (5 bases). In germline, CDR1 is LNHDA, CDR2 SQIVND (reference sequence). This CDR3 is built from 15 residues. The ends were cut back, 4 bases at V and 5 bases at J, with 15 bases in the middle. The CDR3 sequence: CASSNPWGRRNTIYF. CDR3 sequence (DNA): TGTGCCAGTAGTAACCCCTGGGGACGAAGAAACACCATATATTTT.

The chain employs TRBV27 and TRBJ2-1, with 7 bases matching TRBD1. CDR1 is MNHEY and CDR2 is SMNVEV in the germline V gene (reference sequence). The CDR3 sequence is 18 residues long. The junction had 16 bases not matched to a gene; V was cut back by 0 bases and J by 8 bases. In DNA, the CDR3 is TGTGCCAGCAGTTTATCATCCGGATCGGCGAGGGGGCTCTATGAGCAGTTCTTC. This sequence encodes CASSLSSGSARGLYEQFF.

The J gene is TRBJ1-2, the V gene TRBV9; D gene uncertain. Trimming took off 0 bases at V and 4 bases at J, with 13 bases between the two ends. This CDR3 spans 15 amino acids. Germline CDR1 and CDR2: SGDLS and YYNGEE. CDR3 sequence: CASSVAGSRLYGYTF. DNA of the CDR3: TGTGCCAGCAGCGTAGCCGGGTCGCGCCTCTATGGCTACACCTTC.

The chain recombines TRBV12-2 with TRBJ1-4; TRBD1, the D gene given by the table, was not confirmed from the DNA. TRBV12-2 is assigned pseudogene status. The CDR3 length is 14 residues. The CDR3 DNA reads TGTGCAAGTCGCTTGACAGGGGGCTCTGAAAAACTGTTTTTT. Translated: CASRLTGGSEKLFF.

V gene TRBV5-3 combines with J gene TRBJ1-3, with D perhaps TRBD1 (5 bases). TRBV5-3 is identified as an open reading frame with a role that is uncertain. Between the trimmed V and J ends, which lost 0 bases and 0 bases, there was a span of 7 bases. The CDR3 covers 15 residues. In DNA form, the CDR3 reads TGTGCCAGAAGCTTGGGGGGCCACTCTGGAAACACCATATATTTT. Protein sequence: CARSLGGHSGNTIYF.

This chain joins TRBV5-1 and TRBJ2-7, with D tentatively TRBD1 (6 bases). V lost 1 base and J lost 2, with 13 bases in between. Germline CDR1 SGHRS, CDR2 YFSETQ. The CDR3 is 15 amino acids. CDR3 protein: CASSLWAGATYEQYF. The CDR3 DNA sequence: TGCGCCAGCAGCTTGTGGGCAGGGGCCACCTACGAGCAGTACTTC.

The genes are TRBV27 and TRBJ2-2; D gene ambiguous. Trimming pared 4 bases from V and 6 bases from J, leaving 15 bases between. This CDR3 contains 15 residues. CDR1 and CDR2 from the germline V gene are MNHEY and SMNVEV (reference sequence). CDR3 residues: CASSSGALNSGELFF. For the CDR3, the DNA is TGTGCCAGCAGTTCAGGCGCCTTAAACTCCGGGGAGCTGTTTTTT.

The CDR3 protein is CASSGPGGAAQFF. CDR3 DNA: TGTGCCAGCAGTGGCCCCGGCGGGGCGGCGCAGTTCTTC. The chain is built from TRBV2 and TRBJ2-1, with D possibly TRBD2 on 6 matching bases. V was trimmed by 4 bases and J by 12 bases, leaving 16 bases between them. Germline V gene lookup returns CDR1 SNHLY and CDR2 FYNNEI. The CDR3 length is 13 residues.

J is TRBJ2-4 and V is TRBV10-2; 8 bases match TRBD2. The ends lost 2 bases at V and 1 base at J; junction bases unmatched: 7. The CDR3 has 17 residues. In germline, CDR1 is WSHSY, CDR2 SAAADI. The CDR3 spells CASSERQRGSAKNIQYF. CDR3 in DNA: TGCGCCAGCAGTGAGCGTCAGCGGGGGTCTGCCAAAAACATTCAGTACTTC.

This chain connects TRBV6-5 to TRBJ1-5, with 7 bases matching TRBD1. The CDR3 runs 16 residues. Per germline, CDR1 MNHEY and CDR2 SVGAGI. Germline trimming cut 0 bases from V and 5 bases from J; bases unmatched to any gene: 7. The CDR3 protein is CASSYSGDRVDQPQHF. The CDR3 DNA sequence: TGTGCCAGCAGTTACTCGGGTGACAGGGTTGATCAGCCCCAGCATTTT.

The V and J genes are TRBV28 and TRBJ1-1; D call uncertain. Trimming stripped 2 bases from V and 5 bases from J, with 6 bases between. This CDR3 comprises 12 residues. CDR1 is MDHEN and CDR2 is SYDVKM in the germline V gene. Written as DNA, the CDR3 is TGTGCCAGCAGTTTAACGGTTACTGAAGCTTTCTTT. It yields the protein CASSLTVTEAFF. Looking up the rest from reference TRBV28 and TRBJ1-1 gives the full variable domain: DVKVTQSSRYLVKRTGEKVFLECVQDMDHENMFWYRQDPGLGLRLIYFSYDVKMKEKGDIPEGYSVSREKKERFSLILESASTNQTSMYLCASSLTVTEAFFGQGTRLTVV.

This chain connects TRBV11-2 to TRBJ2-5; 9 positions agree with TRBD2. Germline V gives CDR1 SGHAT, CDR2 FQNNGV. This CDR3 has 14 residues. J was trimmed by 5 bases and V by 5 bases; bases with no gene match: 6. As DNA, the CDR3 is TGTGCCAGCAGCAGCGGGAGGTCTAGGGAGACCCAGTACTTC. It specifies CASSSGRSRETQYF.

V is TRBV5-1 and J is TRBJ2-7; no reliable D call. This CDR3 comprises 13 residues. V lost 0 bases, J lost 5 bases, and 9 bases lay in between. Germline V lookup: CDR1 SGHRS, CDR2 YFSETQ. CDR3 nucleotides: TGCGCCAGCAGCTTGGGGGTCCGGGACGAGCAGTACTTC. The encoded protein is CASSLGVRDEQYF.

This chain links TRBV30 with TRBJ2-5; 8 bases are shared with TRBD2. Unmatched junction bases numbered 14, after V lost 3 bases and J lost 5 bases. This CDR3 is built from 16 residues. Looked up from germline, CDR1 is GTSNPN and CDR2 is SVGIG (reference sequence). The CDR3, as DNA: TGTGCCTGGAGGCAGAAATTCGCGGGGGGCGGGGAGACCCAGTACTTC. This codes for CAWRQKFAGGGETQYF.

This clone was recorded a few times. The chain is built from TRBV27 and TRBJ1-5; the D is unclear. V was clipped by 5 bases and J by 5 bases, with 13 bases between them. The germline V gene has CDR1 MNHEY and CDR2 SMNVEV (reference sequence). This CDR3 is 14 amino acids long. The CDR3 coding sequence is TGTGCCAGCAGTAAGTTCCCCGTAGATCAGCCCCAGCATTTT. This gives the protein CASSKFPVDQPQHF.

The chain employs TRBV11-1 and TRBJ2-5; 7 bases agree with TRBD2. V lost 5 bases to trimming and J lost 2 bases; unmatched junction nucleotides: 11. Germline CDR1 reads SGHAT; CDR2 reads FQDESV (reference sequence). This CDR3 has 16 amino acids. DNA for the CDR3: TGTGCCAGCAGCGGGGGGGTGGGTGGATTTCAAGAGACCCAGTACTTC. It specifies CASSGGVGGFQETQYF.

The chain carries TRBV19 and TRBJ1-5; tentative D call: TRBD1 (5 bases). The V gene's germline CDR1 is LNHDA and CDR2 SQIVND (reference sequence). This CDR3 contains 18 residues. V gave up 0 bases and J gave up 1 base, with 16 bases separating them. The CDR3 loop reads CASSIDGPRGASNQPQHF. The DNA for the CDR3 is TGTGCCAGTAGTATAGATGGTCCCCGAGGGGCGAGCAATCAGCCCCAGCATTTT.

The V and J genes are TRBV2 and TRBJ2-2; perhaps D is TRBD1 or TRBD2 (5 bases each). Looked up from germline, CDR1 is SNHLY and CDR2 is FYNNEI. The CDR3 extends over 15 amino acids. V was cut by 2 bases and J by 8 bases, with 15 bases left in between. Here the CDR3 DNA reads TGTGCCAGCAGTGAATCGGGGCCCGAACCGGGGGAGCTGTTTTTT. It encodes CASSESGPEPGELFF. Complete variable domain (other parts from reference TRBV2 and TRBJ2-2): EPEVTQTPSHQVTQMGQEVILRCVPISNHLYFYWYRQILGQKVEFLVSFYNNEISEKSEIFDDQFSVERPDGSNFTLKIRSTKLEDSAMYFCASSESGPEPGELFFGEGSRLTVL.

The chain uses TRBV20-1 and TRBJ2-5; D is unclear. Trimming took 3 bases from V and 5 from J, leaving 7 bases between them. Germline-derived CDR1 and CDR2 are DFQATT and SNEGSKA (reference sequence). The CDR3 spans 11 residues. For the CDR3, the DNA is TGCAGTGCTAGGCGGTCGGAGACCCAGTACTTC. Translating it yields CSARRSETQYF.

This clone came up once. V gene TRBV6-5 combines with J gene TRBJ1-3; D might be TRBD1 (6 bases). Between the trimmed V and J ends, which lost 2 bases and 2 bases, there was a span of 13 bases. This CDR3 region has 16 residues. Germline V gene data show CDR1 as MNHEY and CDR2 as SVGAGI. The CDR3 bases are TGTGCCAGCAGTTACGGTCTCCCAGGGGCTGGAAACACCATATATTTT. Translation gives CASSYGLPGAGNTIYF.

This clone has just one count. The CDR3 region has the DNA TGCGCCAGCAGCCAACAGGGCGGCTATGGCTACACCTTC. It translates to CASSQQGGYGYTF. The chain combines TRBV4-1 with TRBJ1-2; tentative D call: TRBD1 (5 bases). The CDR3 loop spans 13 amino acids. V was shortened by 2 bases and J by 4 bases, with 8 bases between the two germline ends. Germline V gene data show CDR1 as MGHRA and CDR2 as YSYEKL.